This T cell receptor beta chain was retrieved from a study of blood T cell repertoires in COVID-19. Overall study context: The United States, Italy and Spain were the sources of the acute and convalescent COVID-19 samples. The analysed material was cDNA or gDNA that came from T cells, B-cell-depleted T cells, or PBMCs.

TCRdb's table, derived via immunoSEQ multiplex PCR, lists solely in-frame clones and lacks some. The data show 110,000 or so clones, with just under 90% seen just once and about 4.8% held by the top ten. Trimming at V came to 7 bases and at J to 2 bases, leaving 4 bases not matched to a gene. Per the germline V gene, CDR1 is MNHEY and CDR2 is SVGAGI. The CDR3 has 13 amino acids. The TCR was taken from a woman between 45 and 65 years old with acute or convalescent COVID-19. Material for sequencing was peripheral blood. The rearrangement joins TRBV6-5 to TRBJ1-2; 7 nucleotides align to TRBD1. CDR3 DNA: TGTGCCAGCACCACACAGGGGAACTATGGCTACACCTTC. This sequence encodes CASTTQGNYGYTF.